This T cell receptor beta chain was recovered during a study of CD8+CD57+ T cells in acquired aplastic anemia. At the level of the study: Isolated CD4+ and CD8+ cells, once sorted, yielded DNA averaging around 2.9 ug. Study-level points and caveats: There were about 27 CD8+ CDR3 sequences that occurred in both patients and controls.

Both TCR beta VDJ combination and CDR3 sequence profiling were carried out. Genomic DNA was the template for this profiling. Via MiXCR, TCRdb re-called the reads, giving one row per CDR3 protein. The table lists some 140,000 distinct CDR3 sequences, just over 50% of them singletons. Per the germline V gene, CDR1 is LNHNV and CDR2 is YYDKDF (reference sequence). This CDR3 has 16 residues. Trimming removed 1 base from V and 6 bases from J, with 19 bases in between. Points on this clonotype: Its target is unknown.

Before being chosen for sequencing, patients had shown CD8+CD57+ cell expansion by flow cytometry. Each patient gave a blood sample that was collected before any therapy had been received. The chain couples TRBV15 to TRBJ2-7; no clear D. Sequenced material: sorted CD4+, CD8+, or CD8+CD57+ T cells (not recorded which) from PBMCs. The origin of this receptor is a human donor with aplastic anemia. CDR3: CATSRGVFGLEAEQYF. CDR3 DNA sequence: TGTGCCACCAGCAGAGGGGTATTCGGTCTAGAGGCCGAGCAGTACTTC. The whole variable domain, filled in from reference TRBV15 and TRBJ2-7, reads DAMVIQNPRYQVTQFGKPVTLSCSQTLNHNVMYWYQQKSSQAPKLLFHYYDKDFNNEADTPDNFQSRRPNTSFCFLDIRSPGLGDTAMYLCATSRGVFGLEAEQYFGPGTRLTVT.